The entry below gives a single T cell receptor beta chain sequence along with its context. Antigen specificity is unknown. The V gene lost 5 bases and the J gene lost 3 bases, with 13 bases spanning the gap. The CDR3 loop spans 14 amino acids. In germline, CDR1 is LNHDA, CDR2 SQIVND (reference sequence). This entry is derived from a study of human T cells and chemical hapten exposure. Study context: 2% DPC was applied to approximately 2 cm by approximately 2 cm of upper inner arm skin for sensitization. Patch testing was performed with 0.01% DPC on the upper back, with reading at 6 days. Whole-study results and caveats: In comparison with controls, expanded TCRs gave rise to a significantly larger number of large CDR3 similarity clusters.

Time point described: patch test 1, 2 weeks after DPC sensitization. Treatment given: therapeutic diphenylcyclopropenone sensitization with weekly scalp DPC. TCRdb passed the RACE reads through MiXCR, listing each CDR3 protein once. Of roughly 360,000 distinct CDR3 sequences listed, about 4.4% are singletons. The chain employs TRBV19 and TRBJ2-5; a possible D gene is TRBD2 (5 bases). Specimen: whole blood, collected in connection with sensitization to the hapten diphenylcyclopropenone (DPC). The TCR sequence derives from a woman in her 50s with alopecia areata. Some clones in this sample may be carry-over from other donors' samples. CDR3 region: CASSPLAAEETQYF. The CDR3 nucleotides are TGTGCCAGTAGTCCTCTAGCCGCAGAAGAGACCCAGTACTTC.